Listed below are T cell receptor beta chains from one sample, sequenced in a study of T cells in Graves' hyperthyroidism and ophthalmopathy. In TCRdb, the multiplex PCR reads were re-called with MiXCR into one record per CDR3 protein. The top ten hold about 6.6% of the sample, which has 550,000 to 600,000 distinct CDR3 sequences, over 12% seen once. The sequencing input was blood. Every receptor here comes from a woman younger than 35 with Graves' ophthalmopathy. CDR3s include the opening cysteine and the closing phenylalanine or tryptophan. Each record gives: V gene, D gene, clone size, J gene, CDR3 protein, CDR3 DNA. The D gene is left open where the match is weak. Size is omitted from some rows. Given values are once, few, many or a class for expanded clones.

v_call: TRBV5-1; d_call: TRBD1; clone_size: .; j_call: TRBJ2-7; cdr3_aa: CASRTLTGALGQYF; cdr3_nt: TGCGCCAGCAGAACCCTGACAGGGGCGTTGGGGCAGTACTTC
v_call: TRBV29-1; d_call: .; clone_size: many; j_call: TRBJ2-5; cdr3_aa: CSAAWGQETQYF; cdr3_nt: TGCAGCGCCGCGTGGGGTCAAGAGACCCAGTACTTC
v_call: TRBV6-1; d_call: .; clone_size: .; j_call: TRBJ2-7; cdr3_aa: CASSPAAGLPVEQYF; cdr3_nt: TGTGCCAGCAGTCCGGCCGCGGGGCTCCCGGTCGAGCAGTACTTC
v_call: TRBV12-3/TRBV12-4; d_call: TRBD1; clone_size: many; j_call: TRBJ1-1; cdr3_aa: CASREQGTNTEAFF; cdr3_nt: TGTGCCAGCAGGGAACAGGGGACGAACACTGAAGCTTTCTTT
v_call: TRBV7-2; d_call: TRBD1; clone_size: many; j_call: TRBJ1-4; cdr3_aa: CASSRGQNEKLFF; cdr3_nt: TGTGCCAGCAGCCGGGGACAGAATGAAAAACTGTTTTTT
v_call: TRBV5-4; d_call: TRBD2; clone_size: .; j_call: TRBJ2-1; cdr3_aa: CASSLAFGGRGYNEQFF; cdr3_nt: TGTGCCAGCAGCTTGGCCTTTGGCGGGAGGGGATACAATGAGCAGTTCTTC
v_call: TRBV28; d_call: .; clone_size: .; j_call: TRBJ1-2; cdr3_aa: CASSIQGGGYTF; cdr3_nt: TGTGCCAGCAGCATACAGGGTGGCGGCTACACCTTC
v_call: TRBV19; d_call: TRBD2; clone_size: many; j_call: TRBJ2-1; cdr3_aa: CASSMMGGYYNEQFF; cdr3_nt: TGTGCCAGTAGTATGATGGGGGGGTACTACAATGAGCAGTTCTTC
v_call: TRBV2; d_call: TRBD1; clone_size: many; j_call: TRBJ1-1; cdr3_aa: CASSLTGGLNTEAFF; cdr3_nt: TGTGCCAGCAGTTTGACAGGGGGGCTGAACACTGAAGCTTTCTTT
v_call: TRBV24-1; d_call: .; clone_size: few; j_call: TRBJ1-2; cdr3_aa: CATSDSPDRQSGYTF; cdr3_nt: TGTGCCACCAGTGATTCCCCGGACCGGCAATCTGGCTACACCTTC
v_call: TRBV28; d_call: .; clone_size: many; j_call: TRBJ1-1; cdr3_aa: CASSIQGLRAFF; cdr3_nt: TGTGCCAGCAGTATCCAGGGGCTTAGAGCTTTCTTT
v_call: TRBV27; d_call: .; clone_size: few; j_call: TRBJ1-2; cdr3_aa: CASSRAASYGYTF; cdr3_nt: TGTGCCAGCAGCCGTGCGGCGTCCTATGGCTACACCTTC
v_call: TRBV12-3/TRBV12-4; d_call: .; clone_size: many; j_call: TRBJ2-1; cdr3_aa: CASSFSDFSSYNEQFF; cdr3_nt: TGTGCCAGCAGTTTTTCCGACTTTAGCTCCTACAATGAGCAGTTCTTC
v_call: TRBV18; d_call: .; clone_size: few; j_call: TRBJ2-2; cdr3_aa: CASSPLQGLAGELFF; cdr3_nt: TGTGCCAGCTCACCACTGCAGGGGTTGGCCGGGGAGCTGTTTTTT
v_call: TRBV2; d_call: TRBD1; clone_size: many; j_call: TRBJ1-4; cdr3_aa: CASSLQGSNEKLFF; cdr3_nt: TGTGCCAGCAGTTTACAGGGGAGTAATGAAAAACTGTTTTTT